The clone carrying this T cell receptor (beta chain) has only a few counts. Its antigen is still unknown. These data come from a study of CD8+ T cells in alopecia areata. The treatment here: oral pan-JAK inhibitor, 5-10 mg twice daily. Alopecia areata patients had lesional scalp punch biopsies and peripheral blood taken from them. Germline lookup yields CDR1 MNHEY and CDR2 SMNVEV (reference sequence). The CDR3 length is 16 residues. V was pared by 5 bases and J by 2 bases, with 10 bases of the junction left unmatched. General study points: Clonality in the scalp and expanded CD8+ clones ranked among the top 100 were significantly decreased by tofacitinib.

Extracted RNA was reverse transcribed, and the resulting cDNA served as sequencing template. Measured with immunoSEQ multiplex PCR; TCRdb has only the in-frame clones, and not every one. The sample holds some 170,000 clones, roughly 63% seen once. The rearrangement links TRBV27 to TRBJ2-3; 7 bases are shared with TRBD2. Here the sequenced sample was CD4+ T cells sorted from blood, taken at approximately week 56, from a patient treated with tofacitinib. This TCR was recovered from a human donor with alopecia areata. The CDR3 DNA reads TGTGCCAGCAGTCCTGGGAGGGTGGAACTCACAGATACGCAGTATTTT. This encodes CASSPGRVELTDTQYF.